This T cell receptor beta chain comes out of a study of early T cells in non-severe SARS-CoV-2 infection. Overall study context: Chains were not paired, and sequencing was done on bulk RNA from unsorted whole blood.

The CDR3 length is 15 residues. Trimming cost V 5 bases and J 4 bases, with 12 bases left between them. Study-wide results and caveats: Reliance on VDJdb matching favored anti-spike CD8 responses; private and CD4 specificities were missed.

The table lists this clonotype with many counts. Its target is not known. Unique molecular identifier tags were affixed to discrete cDNA molecules. Via MiXCR, TCRdb re-called the 5' RACE reads, giving one row per CDR3 protein. In the table there are about 46,000 distinct CDR3 sequences, about 5.3% of which are singletons. This specimen consisted of whole blood, obtained at baseline. The chain has TRBV12-3 or TRBV12-4 and TRBJ2-6; tentative D call: TRBD2 (5 bases). The clonotype originates from an adult who was a healthcare worker with PCR-confirmed SARS-CoV-2 infection or an uninfected control (not recorded which). The CDR3 reads CASSPGISGANVLTF. CDR3 nucleotides: TGTGCCAGCAGTCCCGGGATCTCCGGGGCCAACGTCCTGACTTTC.